The 31 T cell receptor beta chains below come from one sample, sequenced in a study of T cell responses to AZD1222 COVID-19 vaccine. Generated by immunoSEQ multiplex PCR, the TCRdb table keeps only in-frame clones and is missing some. The data hold about 140,000 clones, with roughly 93% observed a single time. Sequenced here: peripheral blood, sampled after recovery from COVID-19. These receptors originate from an adult who had recovered from COVID-19.

The chain recombines TRBV28 with TRBJ2-7; 7 bases align to TRBD1. The V and J ends lost 2 bases and 4 bases, in that order; junction bases with no gene match: 14. Germline CDR1 and CDR2: MDHEN and SYDVKM. The CDR3 consists of 17 residues. DNA of the CDR3: TGTGCCAGCAGTTTACCCCCCCGGGCACAGGGGAATTACGAGCAGTACTTC. This encodes CASSLPPRAQGNYEQYF.

The CDR3 nucleotides are TGTGCCACAGCATCATCTCTCTACGAGCAGTACTTC. Protein: CATASSLYEQYF. The chain recombines TRBV28 with TRBJ2-7; D remains ambiguous. This CDR3 is built from 12 residues. CDR1 and CDR2 from the germline V gene are MDHEN and SYDVKM. V shed 10 bases and J shed 3 bases, with 13 bases lying between them.

The chain joins TRBV19 to TRBJ2-3; tentative D call: TRBD2 (6 bases). In germline, CDR1 is LNHDA, CDR2 SQIVND (reference sequence). This CDR3 spans 13 amino acids. Deletions cut 5 bases from V and 4 bases from J, with 10 bases between. DNA of the CDR3: TGTGCCAGTAGTTTCTCGGGGGCAGATACGCAGTATTTT. Its translation is CASSFSGADTQYF.

The CDR3, as DNA: TGTGCCAGCAGTTTTTGGCTAGCGGGAGCGGGGGAGCAGTACTTC. This translates into CASSFWLAGAGEQYF. The genes are TRBV27 and TRBJ2-7, with TRBD2 matching 10 bases. The trim removed 3 bases at V and 7 bases at J, leaving 9 bases unmatched. The CDR3 covers 15 residues. The germline V gene encodes CDR1 MNHEY and CDR2 SMNVEV (reference sequence).

The genes are TRBV6-5 and TRBJ1-3; D uncertain. Germline V CDR1 and CDR2: MNHEY, SVGAGI. Trimming took off 0 bases at V and 1 base at J, with 4 bases between the two ends. There are 14 residues in the CDR3. CDR3: CASSYSSSGNTIYF. CDR3 DNA sequence: TGTGCCAGCAGTTACTCCAGTTCTGGAAACACCATATATTTT.

V is TRBV19 and J is TRBJ2-1, with 10 bases aligning to TRBD1. CDR3 length: 14 residues. Germline V gene sequence: CDR1 LNHDA, CDR2 SQIVND (reference sequence). Germline trimming cut 3 bases from V and 9 bases from J; bases unmatched to any gene: 5. DNA for the CDR3: TGTGCCAGTAGTATCCGGGACAGGGGAGGTGAGCAGTTCTTC. Its protein product is CASSIRDRGGEQFF.

The V and J genes are TRBV27 and TRBJ1-6; 8 nucleotides line up with TRBD1. With 3 bases clipped from V and 10 bases from J, the junction kept 11 bases outside the gene matches. The CDR3 spans 16 residues. The germline V gene encodes CDR1 MNHEY and CDR2 SMNVEV (reference sequence). CDR3 nucleotide sequence: TGTGCCAGCAGTTTTACTACAGGGGGAGTATGGTCACCCCTCCACTTT. Its protein product is CASSFTTGGVWSPLHF.

The CDR3, as DNA: TGTGCCAGCAGTTACAGCCGGCGGTTCTCTGGAAACACCATATATTTT. Translated, it gives CASSYSRRFSGNTIYF. The genes are TRBV6-5 and TRBJ1-3; unclear D gene. V lost 2 bases, J lost 0 bases, and 11 bases lay in between. The length of the CDR3 is 16 residues. Germline loops: CDR1 MNHEY, CDR2 SVGAGI.

The rearrangement uses TRBV29-1 and TRBJ2-7, with D uncertain. Germline CDR1 is SQVTM and CDR2 is ANQGSEA. The CDR3 totals 11 residues. V lost 4 bases and J 2 bases, leaving 6 bases between the germline ends. CDR3 DNA: TGCAGCGTTGGCGGAGCCTACGAGCAGTACTTC. It encodes CSVGGAYEQYF.

In DNA form, the CDR3 reads TGTGCCAGCAGTCCTCGGACTGCCTCAAACAATGAGCAGTTCTTC. This gives the protein CASSPRTASNNEQFF. The chain uses TRBV28 and TRBJ2-1, with D possibly TRBD2 on 5 matching bases. Germline-derived CDR1 and CDR2 are MDHEN and SYDVKM. The germline V and J ends were trimmed by 5 bases and 5 bases, with 16 bases remaining between them. This CDR3 region has 15 residues.

V and J are TRBV5-1 and TRBJ2-5, with 7 bases matching TRBD2. Per the germline V gene, CDR1 is SGHRS and CDR2 is YFSETQ. With 2 bases clipped from V and 1 base from J, the junction kept 2 bases outside the gene matches. This CDR3 comprises 14 residues. CDR3 loop: CASSFASGQETQYF. The DNA for the CDR3 is TGCGCCAGCAGCTTTGCTAGCGGCCAAGAGACCCAGTACTTC.

The genes are TRBV6-2 or TRBV6-3 and TRBJ2-6; 8 bases are shared with TRBD1. The CDR3 totals 20 residues. The ends lost 2 bases at V and 0 bases at J; junction bases unmatched: 12. Germline V gene data show CDR1 as MNHEY and CDR2 as SVGEGT. Here the CDR3 reads CASSYRQGLRTLSGANVLTF. The CDR3 DNA follows: TGTGCCAGCAGTTACCGACAGGGGCTTCGGACTCTCTCTGGGGCCAACGTCCTGACTTTC.

The V call is TRBV7-9, the J call TRBJ1-4, with 8 bases aligning to TRBD1. Trimming cost V 5 bases and J 7 bases; bases outside gene matches: 9. Germline CDR1 SEHNR, CDR2 FQNEAQ (reference sequence). The CDR3 spans 15 residues. CDR3 in amino acids: CASSPGQGPLEKLFF. The DNA for the CDR3 is TGTGCCAGCAGCCCAGGACAGGGACCCCTTGAAAAACTGTTTTTT.

The chain has TRBV6-1 and TRBJ1-3, with TRBD1 as a possible D gene (5 bases). The CDR3 loop spans 17 amino acids. V was clipped by 3 bases and J by 3 bases, with 18 bases between them. Germline values: CDR1 MNHNS, CDR2 SASEGT. The CDR3 protein is CASSDTLGARYGNTIYF. The CDR3 coding sequence is TGTGCCAGCAGTGATACCCTTGGGGCGCGATATGGAAACACCATATATTTT.

V is TRBV19 and J is TRBJ2-3, with 8 bases matching TRBD1. CDR3 length: 15 residues. Germline V gene sequence: CDR1 LNHDA, CDR2 SQIVND (reference sequence). The ends lost 3 bases at V and 4 bases at J; junction bases unmatched: 6. CDR3 DNA sequence: TGTGCCAGTAGTATGGGACAGGTAAACTCAGATACGCAGTATTTT. Its protein is CASSMGQVNSDTQYF.

The V and J genes are TRBV4-1 and TRBJ1-3, with D perhaps TRBD1 (6 bases). The V end lost 3 bases, the J end lost 11 bases, and 23 bases lay between the germline ends. Germline CDR1 reads MGHRA; CDR2 reads YSYEKL. This CDR3 contains 16 residues. In DNA, the CDR3 is TGCGCCAGCAGCCACCCGGGTAAGGAACAGGGAGACGCCATATATTTT. Its protein is CASSHPGKEQGDAIYF.

J is TRBJ2-7 and V is TRBV11-2, with 11 bases aligning to TRBD1. Germline loops: CDR1 SGHAT, CDR2 FQNNGV. V dropped 5 bases and J dropped 3; count of bases not matched to a gene: 18. The CDR3 runs to 19 residues. The CDR3 reads CASSIHRDRGSAAFYEQYF. CDR3 DNA sequence: TGTGCCAGCAGCATTCACCGGGACAGGGGGTCGGCGGCATTCTACGAGCAGTACTTC.

This chain links TRBV27 with TRBJ1-1; D possibly corresponds to TRBD1 (5 bases). The V end was cut by 7 bases, the J end by 4 bases, with 19 bases between. CDR1 and CDR2 (germline): MNHEY, SMNVEV (reference sequence). The CDR3 totals 15 residues. DNA for the CDR3: TGTGCCAGCACCAAGACAGCGGGAAAGCTCACTGAAGCTTTCTTT. It translates to CASTKTAGKLTEAFF.

The V and J genes are TRBV19 and TRBJ1-1; 8 positions match TRBD1. The junction had 10 bases not matched to a gene; V was cut back by 5 bases and J by 5 bases. The germline V gene encodes CDR1 LNHDA and CDR2 SQIVND (reference sequence). There are 15 residues in the CDR3. The CDR3 DNA sequence: TGTGCCAGTAGTCCCAACGGACAGGGAAAGACTGAAGCTTTCTTT. It encodes CASSPNGQGKTEAFF.

CDR3 sequence reads: CASTEDRFNYGYTF. CDR3 nucleotides: TGTGCCAGCACCGAGGACAGATTCAACTATGGCTACACCTTC. The chain combines TRBV28 with TRBJ1-2; D perhaps matches TRBD1 (6 bases). This CDR3 is built from 14 residues. V lost 7 bases to trimming and J lost 2 bases, with 14 bases between them. In germline, CDR1 is MDHEN, CDR2 SYDVKM.

This chain joins TRBV7-9 and TRBJ2-5, with 12 bases identical to TRBD1. V was pared by 6 bases and J by 1 base, with 9 bases of the junction left unmatched. The CDR3 length is 17 residues. Germline CDR1 SEHNR, CDR2 FQNEAQ (reference sequence). CDR3 region: CASRPAGTGGPQETQYF. CDR3 nucleotide sequence: TGTGCCAGCAGACCCGCCGGGACAGGGGGCCCCCAAGAGACCCAGTACTTC. Drawing the rest from reference TRBV7-9 and TRBJ2-5, the complete variable domain is DTGVSQNPRHKITKRGQNVTFRCDPISEHNRLYWYRQTLGQGPEFLTYFQNEAQLEKSRLLSDRFSAERPKGSFSTLEIQRTEQGDSAMYLCASRPAGTGGPQETQYFGPGTRLLVL.

The rearrangement uses TRBV6-5 and TRBJ2-7, with a tentative D call TRBD1 (5 bases). Looked up from germline, CDR1 is MNHEY and CDR2 is SVGAGI. There are 12 residues in the CDR3. V lost 0 bases to trimming and J lost 7 bases, with 7 bases between them. CDR3 in amino acids: CASSYSNREQYF. CDR3 coding DNA: TGTGCCAGCAGTTACTCGAACAGGGAGCAGTACTTC.

V usage is TRBV5-6 and J usage is TRBJ1-1; 9 positions match TRBD1. Losses at the gene ends were 4 bases for V and 4 bases for J; bases not matched to a gene: 8. The germline V gene has CDR1 SGHDT and CDR2 YYEEEE. The length of the CDR3 is 15 residues. The CDR3 region is CASSPAQGAGTEAFF. CDR3 DNA sequence: TGTGCCAGCAGCCCCGCACAGGGGGCGGGCACTGAAGCTTTCTTT.

The DNA for the CDR3 is TGTGCCAGCAGCCGACGGGAGGGGCCACTACGAGGCACTGAAGCTTTCTTT. It translates to CASSRREGPLRGTEAFF. The chain joins TRBV6-6 to TRBJ1-1, with D possibly TRBD1 on 5 matching bases. V dropped 6 bases and J dropped 4 bases, with 24 bases sitting between them. The CDR3 is made up of 17 amino acids. Germline CDR1 and CDR2: MNHNY and SVGAGI (reference sequence).

The chain carries TRBV4-1 and TRBJ2-7; 8 nucleotides match TRBD2. Germline CDR1 is MGHRA and CDR2 is YSYEKL. J gave up 0 bases and V 2 bases, and 18 bases lay outside the gene matches. The CDR3 covers 20 residues. The CDR3 bases are TGCGCCAGCAGCCAATTCGTAGAACGGGAGGGAGGGGTGAACTCCTACGAGCAGTACTTC. It specifies CASSQFVEREGGVNSYEQYF.

The rearrangement links TRBV28 to TRBJ1-2; a weak D match, TRBD1 (5 bases). V lost 5 bases, J lost 8 bases, and 18 bases lay in between. CDR3 length: 14 residues. Germline V gene data show CDR1 as MDHEN and CDR2 as SYDVKM. CDR3 sequence (DNA): TGTGCCAGCAGTGCCAGGGACCTGAACACGGGCTACACCTTC. The encoded protein is CASSARDLNTGYTF.

V gene TRBV29-1 combines with J gene TRBJ2-1, with D tentatively TRBD2 (5 bases). From germline, CDR1 is SQVTM and CDR2 ANQGSEA. The CDR3 extends over 11 amino acids. CDR3 DNA: TGCAATGTCGGGGTCCTAAATGAGCAGTTCTTC. It is translated as CNVGVLNEQFF.

The rearrangement uses TRBV24-1 and TRBJ2-7, with 10 positions matching TRBD2. Trimming cost V 4 bases and J 3 bases; bases outside gene matches: 5. The CDR3 is 15 amino acids. Germline CDR1 KGHDR, CDR2 SFDVKD. The CDR3 DNA reads TGTGCCACCAGTGAATCTAGCGGGGGTAACTACGAGCAGTACTTC. Encoded protein: CATSESSGGNYEQYF.

The chain couples TRBV7-3 to TRBJ2-1; D ambiguous. V was clipped by 8 bases and J by 10 bases, with 27 bases between them. Per the germline V gene, CDR1 is SGHTA and CDR2 is FQGTGA. The CDR3 runs to 16 residues. CDR3 DNA: TGTGCCAGCTTTTCTCCCCAACCTACGCCTAAATGGGAGCAGTTCTTC. Its translation is CASFSPQPTPKWEQFF.

The chain couples TRBV4-1 to TRBJ2-7, with 9 bases fitting TRBD2. After removal of 3 bases from V and 3 bases from J, the junction contained 6 bases not matched to a gene. Germline V gives CDR1 MGHRA, CDR2 YSYEKL. This CDR3 comprises 15 residues. CDR3 nucleotide sequence: TGCGCCAGCAGCCATCTCGGACTAGCGAGCTACGAGCAGTACTTC. As protein: CASSHLGLASYEQYF.

The gene calls are TRBV7-2 and TRBJ2-7; D may match TRBD1 or TRBD2 (5 bases each). CDR3 length: 14 amino acids. Germline V gives CDR1 SGHTA, CDR2 FQGNSA. V was pared by 4 bases and J by 5 bases, with 15 bases between. The CDR3 reads CASSSRVRGHEQYF. CDR3 DNA: TGTGCCAGCAGCTCGCGGGTAAGGGGCCACGAGCAGTACTTC.